Presented here are 8 T cell receptor beta chains from one specimen sequenced in a study of blood T cell repertoires in COVID-19 (dated by TCRdb to 2018 to 2021). The method behind the library was the immunoSEQ multiplex PCR assay. TCRdb retrieved this table from immuneACCESS and kept in-frame rearrangements only. Not all clones are present; in checked studies, unresolved V genes account for under half, and no reason is known for the remainder. Here the sample has roughly 460,000 clones; around 90% occur a single time. The ten largest account for 0.8% to 1% of the sample. Sequencing used peripheral blood. The origin of the receptors is a young man with COVID-19, enrolled during active disease.

The chain joins TRBV4-1 to TRBJ2-2; D remains unclear. V was shortened by 3 bases and J by 7 bases, with 21 bases between the two germline ends. This CDR3 spans 17 amino acids. Germline loops: CDR1 MGHRA, CDR2 YSYEKL. Here the CDR3 reads CASSHILPSSSRGELFF. CDR3 nucleotides: TGCGCCAGCAGCCATATACTCCCATCGAGTAGTCGCGGGGAGCTGTTTTTT.

The chain has TRBV6-1 and TRBJ2-7; D is unclear. CDR3 length: 15 amino acids. V lost 3 bases to trimming and J lost 2 bases, with 14 bases between them. Germline-derived CDR1 and CDR2 are MNHNS and SASEGT. CDR3 sequence reads: CASSEPGSTAYEQYF. Here the CDR3 DNA reads TGTGCCAGCAGTGAGCCTGGCTCAACAGCCTACGAGCAGTACTTC.

The rearrangement links TRBV11-3 to TRBJ2-5; a weak D match, TRBD2 (7 bases). Germline V CDR1 and CDR2: SGHNT, YENEEA. Trimming took 5 bases from V and 4 from J, leaving 14 bases between them. This CDR3 contains 14 residues. The CDR3 coding sequence is TGTGCCAGCAGCGCCGGGGGGCCCCGAGAGACCCAGTACTTC. Translated: CASSAGGPRETQYF.

The chain recombines TRBV6-1 with TRBJ2-5; the match to TRBD2 covers 10 bases. CDR1 and CDR2 from the germline V gene are MNHNS and SASEGT. This CDR3 has 17 residues. With 4 bases clipped from V and 7 bases from J, the junction kept 15 bases outside the gene matches. The DNA for the CDR3 is TGTGCCAGCAGTGGTTTTCTGGGCACTAGCGGGGCGGGGACCCAGTACTTC. Its protein product is CASSGFLGTSGAGTQYF.

A few counts support this clone. The chain has TRBV19 and TRBJ2-4; TRBD1 agrees at 8 bases. This CDR3 is 15 amino acids long. The germline gives CDR1 LNHDA, CDR2 SQIVND (reference sequence). V shed 3 bases and J 8 bases; nucleotides not matched to a gene: 9. The CDR3 reads CASSIKQGERDIQYF. CDR3 in DNA: TGTGCCAGTAGTATTAAACAGGGGGAGAGGGACATTCAGTACTTC.

The chain carries TRBV6-6 and TRBJ1-6; 8 nucleotides agree with TRBD1. The CDR3 contains 16 residues. From germline, CDR1 is MNHNY and CDR2 SVGAGI (reference sequence). V trimming: 4 bases; J trimming: 9 bases; junction bases outside the gene matches: 11. This chain's CDR3 is CASSLGQGQTLSPLHF. CDR3 in DNA: TGTGCCAGCAGTTTAGGACAGGGACAGACGCTTTCACCCCTCCACTTT.

The rearrangement uses TRBV15 and TRBJ2-7, with 7 bases aligning to TRBD2. The CDR3 is made up of 15 amino acids. The V gene's germline CDR1 is LNHNV and CDR2 YYDKDF (reference sequence). The V and J ends lost 0 bases and 7 bases, in that order; junction bases with no gene match: 9. The CDR3 nucleotides read TGTGCCACCAGCAGAGATTTGGGGGGAGCGGGGGAGCAGTACTTC. The encoded protein is CATSRDLGGAGEQYF.

The genes are TRBV25-1 and TRBJ2-1; 12 bases match TRBD2. CDR3 length: 14 residues. CDR1 is MGHDK and CDR2 is SYGVNS in the germline V gene. V lost 5 bases, J lost 10 bases, and 6 bases stayed unmatched. DNA for the CDR3: TGTGCCAGCAGTAAACTAGCGGGAGGTAACGAGCAGTTCTTC. Amino acids: CASSKLAGGNEQFF. Drawing the rest from reference TRBV25-1 and TRBJ2-1, the complete variable domain is EADIYQTPRYLVIGTGKKITLECSQTMGHDKMYWYQQDPGMELHLIHYSYGVNSTEKGDLSSESTVSRIRTEHFPLTLESARPSHTSQYLCASSKLAGGNEQFFGPGTRLTVL.